The source of this TCR beta chain is a study of shared clonotypes between healthy human individuals. Background on the study: Sampling drew on donors who were a couple of women and a few men aged 18 to 49.

Study-level findings and limits: Sequencing depth was predicted to influence how clonotypes are shared among donors.

This clone was observed once. Its antigen is not identified. Each replicate PCR on the sorted subsets used about 0.2 ug DNA (roughly 27,000 T cell genomes). Measured with immunoSEQ multiplex PCR; TCRdb has only the in-frame clones, and not every one. In the table there are millions of clones, more than 90% of which are singletons. CDR1 is MGHRA and CDR2 is YSYEKL in the germline V gene. CDR3 length: 15 amino acids. This receptor was identified in a man between 18 and 35 years old in good health. Sequenced input: naive CD4+ T cells sorted from blood. Subset given: CD45RA+ positively selected. The chain has TRBV4-1 and TRBJ2-5, with TRBD1 as a possible D gene (6 bases). The better agreement between TRBJ2-7 and the DNA end casts doubt on the J call. CDR3 in DNA: TGCGCCAGCAGCCGCCAGCGACAGGATCTCTACGAGCAGTACTTC. Protein: CASSRQRQDLYEQYF.